Below are 13 T cell receptor beta chains sequenced from a single sample in a study of blood T cell repertoires in COVID-19. TCRdb's copy holds only in-frame clones and misses some; the assay was immunoSEQ multiplex PCR. There are approximately 400,000 clones in the sample; 88% occur only once, and 0.9% to 1.5% lies in the top ten. Sequenced material: PBMCs or T cells enriched from blood (not recorded which). The receptors shown here come from a young woman who had recovered from COVID-19.

This chain connects TRBV4-3 to TRBJ1-1; 12 bases agree with TRBD1. The CDR3 has 15 residues. V dropped 4 bases and J dropped 7; count of bases not matched to a gene: 7. The germline CDR1 and CDR2 sequences are LGHNA and YSLEER. CDR3 sequence: CASSPSGQGAIEAFF. The DNA of the CDR3 is TGCGCCAGCAGCCCTTCGGGACAGGGGGCTATTGAAGCTTTCTTT.

V is TRBV2 and J is TRBJ1-5, with D perhaps TRBD1 (6 bases). CDR1 is SNHLY, CDR2 FYNNEI, per germline. The CDR3 covers 15 residues. V lost 6 bases, J lost 4 bases, and 16 bases lay in between. The CDR3 nucleotides read TGTGCCAGCAGGATGGGGGACACTGAAAATCAGCCCCAGCATTTT. Its translation: CASRMGDTENQPQHF.

The chain employs TRBV11-2 and TRBJ2-3, with D perhaps matching TRBD2 (6 bases). Germline CDR1 reads SGHAT; CDR2 reads FQNNGV. The CDR3 consists of 15 residues. Between the trimmed V and J ends, which lost 5 bases and 1 base, there was a span of 13 bases. The CDR3 region is CASSLRGGGTDTQYF. CDR3 coding DNA: TGTGCCAGCAGCCTGAGGGGAGGTGGCACAGATACGCAGTATTTT.

This chain links TRBV30 with TRBJ1-1; a weak D match, TRBD1 (6 bases). The V end was cut by 0 bases, the J end by 4 bases, with 9 bases between. This CDR3 comprises 13 residues. Per the germline V gene, CDR1 is GTSNPN and CDR2 is SVGIG (reference sequence). CDR3: CAWSVGGGTEAFF. CDR3 in DNA: TGTGCCTGGAGTGTTGGGGGCGGCACTGAAGCTTTCTTT. The complete variable domain, with remaining parts taken from reference TRBV30 and TRBJ1-1, reads SQTIHQWPATLVQPVGSPLSLECTVEGTSNPNLYWYRQAAGRGLQLLFYSVGIGQISSEVPQNLSASRPQDRQFILSSKKLLLSDSGFYLCAWSVGGGTEAFFGQGTRLTVV.

The chain uses TRBV6-1 and TRBJ2-1; D is unclear. V was shortened by 2 bases and J by 8 bases, with 7 bases between the two germline ends. This CDR3 has 12 amino acids. Per germline, CDR1 MNHNS and CDR2 SASEGT. As DNA, the CDR3 is TGTGCCAGCAGTGAATGGCTGGATGAGCAGTTCTTC. Encoded protein: CASSEWLDEQFF.

The chain uses TRBV18 and TRBJ2-3; 8 bases map to TRBD1. Germline CDR1 and CDR2: KGHSH and LQKENI. The CDR3 extends over 18 amino acids. Trimming at V came to 3 bases and at J to 3 bases, leaving 14 bases not matched to a gene. CDR3 in DNA: TGTGCCAGCTCACCCCCGATTGGGACAGGAAGGGGAACAGATACGCAGTATTTT. Translating gives CASSPPIGTGRGTDTQYF.

This clone was found a few times. The rearrangement uses TRBV5-6 and TRBJ1-4, with 9 bases lining up with TRBD1. The V segment lost 4 bases and the J segment 0 bases; nucleotides outside the gene matches: 10. Germline CDR1 is SGHDT and CDR2 is YYEEEE. The CDR3 consists of 18 residues. CDR3: CASSPGTGLPSTNEKLFF. CDR3 bases: TGTGCCAGCAGCCCGGGGACAGGGCTCCCTTCAACTAATGAAAAACTGTTTTTT.

This chain connects TRBV27 to TRBJ1-2; D perhaps matches TRBD1 (5 bases). CDR1 and CDR2 (germline): MNHEY, SMNVEV (reference sequence). This CDR3 has 15 residues. Trimming left V 3 bases short and J 3 bases short, with 14 bases between. CDR3 DNA: TGTGCCAGCAGTTTTTCCCGGGGGTTTGACTATGGCTACACCTTC. It translates to CASSFSRGFDYGYTF.

V is TRBV27 and J is TRBJ1-1, with unresolved D. Germline lookup yields CDR1 MNHEY and CDR2 SMNVEV (reference sequence). V lost 5 bases and J lost 7, with 23 bases in between. CDR3 length: 16 residues. CDR3 protein: CASSPPGPEVASEAFF. The CDR3 bases are TGTGCCAGCAGTCCCCCTGGACCGGAGGTGGCTAGTGAAGCTTTCTTT.

This chain links TRBV15 with TRBJ2-5; 9 bases align to TRBD2. Germline assignment: CDR1 LNHNV and CDR2 YYDKDF (reference sequence). This CDR3 region has 16 residues. Trimming at V came to 0 bases and at J to 3 bases, leaving 5 bases not matched to a gene. The CDR3 spells CATSRDRSSGEETQYF. DNA of the CDR3: TGTGCCACCAGCAGAGATCGGTCTAGCGGGGAAGAGACCCAGTACTTC.

This clone was seen just once. The CDR3 is CSVRDKPSTYEQYF. In nucleotides, the CDR3 is TGCAGCGTGAGGGACAAACCTTCGACCTACGAGCAGTACTTC. J is TRBJ2-7 and V is TRBV29-1; D is possibly TRBD1 (6 bases). V lost 6 bases, J lost 2 bases, and 17 bases lay in between. CDR1 SQVTM and CDR2 ANQGSEA come from the germline V gene. The CDR3 loop spans 14 amino acids.

The CDR3 loop is CASSFGDRAYEQYF. The CDR3 DNA follows: TGTGCCAGCAGCTTCGGGGACAGGGCCTACGAGCAGTACTTC. V is TRBV7-2 and J is TRBJ2-7; TRBD1 matches at 9 bases. The germline gives CDR1 SGHTA, CDR2 FQGNSA. The CDR3 runs 14 residues. Germline trimming cut 3 bases from V and 2 bases from J; bases unmatched to any gene: 2.

This clone came up once. This chain links TRBV28 with TRBJ1-5, with D perhaps TRBD1 (5 bases). The germline V gene encodes CDR1 MDHEN and CDR2 SYDVKM. V was clipped by 8 bases and J by 6 bases, with 17 bases between them. CDR3 length equals 14 residues. In DNA, the CDR3 is TGTGCCAGCGTCCCGGGGGATCGAGGTCAGCCCCAGCATTTT. It specifies CASVPGDRGQPQHF. Together with reference TRBV28 and TRBJ1-5, the CDR3 gives the full variable domain: DVKVTQSSRYLVKRTGEKVFLECVQDMDHENMFWYRQDPGLGLRLIYFSYDVKMKEKGDIPEGYSVSREKKERFSLILESASTNQTSMYLCASVPGDRGQPQHFGDGTRLSIL.